This T cell receptor beta chain emerged from a study of memory CD8 T cells in hepatitis C reinfection. The repertoire was sequenced with immunoSEQ multiplex PCR; TCRdb's copy has only in-frame clones and lacks some. The data hold 45,000 to 65,000 clones, with approximately 89% observed a single time. Trimming removed 6 bases at V and 3 bases at J, with 15 bases between. The CDR3 is 15 residues long. Germline V lookup: CDR1 MNHEY, CDR2 SVGAGI. The time point is: pre-reinfection, 55 to 20 weeks before reinfection detection. The sorted cells went straight to TCR sequencing with no prior in vitro expansion. Donors came from people who inject drugs enrolled in HEPCO, Canada.

The sequencing input was naive CD8+ T cells sorted from blood. This chain connects TRBV6-5 to TRBJ1-5; tentatively, D is TRBD1 (5 bases). The clonotype was recovered from a man between 18 and 35 years old with hepatitis C virus infection. The CDR3 reads CASRLGLRDNQPQHF. The CDR3 region has the DNA TGTGCCAGCAGACTGGGACTGAGAGACAATCAGCCCCAGCATTTT.